The 20 T cell receptor beta chains below were found in one sample sequenced in a study of cytomegalovirus exposure and HLA in healthy donors (dated 2017 in TCRdb). Libraries were prepared through the immunoSEQ multiplex PCR assay. For the multiplex PCR, a mixture combining 60 forward primers for TCR Vbeta segments and 13 reverse primers for TCR Jbeta segments was used. TCRdb took over this immuneACCESS table, retaining in-frame rearrangements with V and J assigned. Such tables are incomplete; in checked studies, under half of the missing clones stem from an unresolved V gene, and the remainder is unexplained. The sample includes approximately 150,000 clones, with around 80% observed a single time. The ten largest clones capture roughly 4% of the sample. Material: PBMCs. The receptors derive from a woman in her thirties or forties in good health and CMV-seropositive.

The rearrangement joins TRBV5-6 to TRBJ2-7, with D uncertain. The V gene lost 0 bases and the J gene lost 6 bases, with 7 bases spanning the gap. The CDR3 covers 12 residues. Germline CDR1 is SGHDT and CDR2 is YYEEEE. The CDR3 sequence: CASSLGYTEQYF. CDR3 sequence (DNA): TGTGCCAGCAGCTTGGGTTACACCGAGCAGTACTTC.

This chain links TRBV14 with TRBJ2-7; the match to TRBD1 covers 7 bases. V was clipped by 4 bases and J by 3 bases; unmatched bases: 3. From germline, CDR1 is SGHDN and CDR2 FVKESK. The CDR3 totals 13 residues. The CDR3 region has the DNA TGTGCCAGCAGCCCGACAGGGTACTACGAGCAGTACTTC. Protein: CASSPTGYYEQYF.

The chain recombines TRBV9 with TRBJ2-5; D is perhaps TRBD2 (5 bases). Trimming stripped 1 base from V and 5 bases from J, with 15 bases between. Germline V gene lookup returns CDR1 SGDLS and CDR2 YYNGEE. The CDR3 consists of 15 residues. The CDR3 region has the DNA TGTGCCAGCAGCGTATCTCCTAGCCTGTTGGAGACCCAGTACTTC. Protein product: CASSVSPSLLETQYF.

Of note for this clone: One end of the junction is discordant with germline, which a read error may explain. The chain recombines TRBV19 with TRBJ1-1; 9 bases map to TRBD1. The CDR3 loop spans 14 amino acids. From germline, CDR1 is LNHDA and CDR2 SQIVND (reference sequence). CDR3 sequence (DNA): TGTGCCAGTAGTACCCGATCCGAGAACAGGGGGCGGCTCTTT. Translating it yields CASSTRSENRGRLF.

The chain uses TRBV2 and TRBJ2-5; D is possibly TRBD1 (6 bases). The tail of the sequence fits TRBJ2-7 better, so the J call may be wrong. This CDR3 region has 11 residues. Germline assignment: CDR1 SNHLY and CDR2 FYNNEI. CDR3 sequence: CASGQLHEQYF. CDR3 sequence (DNA): TGTGCCAGTGGACAGCTCCACGAGCAGTACTTC.

This clone was picked up one time. The CDR3, as DNA: TGTGCCAGCTCAAAGAATCTCGGACAGGGCAGGGACACTGAAGCTTTCTTT. This sequence encodes CASSKNLGQGRDTEAFF. The rearrangement links TRBV18 to TRBJ1-1; 8 bases fit TRBD1. CDR1 is KGHSH and CDR2 is LQKENI in the germline V gene. This CDR3 is built from 17 residues. Trimming took 5 bases from V and 3 from J; bases not matched to a gene: 14. Complete variable domain (other parts from reference TRBV18 and TRBJ1-1): NAGVMQNPRHLVRRRGQEARLRCSPMKGHSHVYWYRQLPEEGLKFMVYLQKENIIDESGMPKERFSAEFPKEGPSILRIQQVVRGDSAAYFCASSKNLGQGRDTEAFFGQGTRLTVV.

This chain joins TRBV9 and TRBJ2-2; a weak D match, TRBD2 (5 bases). The V end lost 0 bases, the J end lost 3 bases, and 9 bases lay between the germline ends. The CDR3 totals 15 residues. CDR1 SGDLS and CDR2 YYNGEE come from the germline V gene. The CDR3 loop reads CASSVGRAYTGELFF. The CDR3 DNA reads as TGTGCCAGCAGCGTAGGGCGGGCGTACACCGGGGAGCTGTTTTTT.

V is TRBV5-1 and J is TRBJ1-4; 9 bases match TRBD1. CDR3 size: 15 residues. The germline V gene encodes CDR1 SGHRS and CDR2 YFSETQ. Trimming removed 4 bases from V and 4 bases from J; junction bases left unmatched: 5. The CDR3 loop is CASSGPDRGNEKLFF. CDR3 coding DNA: TGCGCCAGCAGCGGGCCGGACAGGGGTAATGAAAAACTGTTTTTT.

V and J are TRBV7-2 and TRBJ2-2; D perhaps matches TRBD1 (5 bases). The V gene's germline CDR1 is SGHTA and CDR2 FQGNSA. V lost 1 base, J lost 5 bases, and 8 bases lay in between. CDR3 length: 14 residues. DNA for the CDR3: TGTGCCAGCAGCTTAGACAGGCGGACCGGGGAGCTGTTTTTT. Residues: CASSLDRRTGELFF.

This chain uses TRBV7-2 with TRBJ2-3; 7 bases align to TRBD2. The CDR3 is 15 residues long. Germline assignment: CDR1 SGHTA and CDR2 FQGNSA. The J segment lost 0 bases and the V segment lost 1 base, leaving 1 base of the junction unmatched. The CDR3 region is CASSLDSGSTDTQYF. The CDR3 region has the DNA TGTGCCAGCAGCTTAGATAGCGGGAGCACAGATACGCAGTATTTT.

This clone appeared a single time. V usage is TRBV7-3 and J usage is TRBJ2-2, with D perhaps matching TRBD1 (5 bases). The V gene lost 2 bases and the J gene lost 3 bases, with 10 bases spanning the gap. The CDR3 is 15 amino acids. The V gene's germline CDR1 is SGHTA and CDR2 FQGTGA. The CDR3 loop reads CASSLYAGYTGELFF. The CDR3 bases are TGTGCCAGCAGCTTATACGCAGGGTACACCGGGGAGCTGTTTTTT.

The chain uses TRBV9 and TRBJ1-4; D gene uncertain. CDR1 and CDR2 (germline): SGDLS, YYNGEE. The ends were cut back, 3 bases at V and 8 bases at J, with 26 bases in the middle. CDR3 length: 18 amino acids. DNA for the CDR3: TGTGCCAGCAGCGCAGTCTCGGGAAGCTCCGCAGCCGGGGAAAAACTGTTTTTT. As protein: CASSAVSGSSAAGEKLFF. Drawing the rest from reference TRBV9 and TRBJ1-4, the complete variable domain is DSGVTQTPKHLITATGQRVTLRCSPRSGDLSVYWYQQSLDQGLQFLIQYYNGEERAKGNILERFSAQQFPDLHSELNLSSLELGDSALYFCASSAVSGSSAAGEKLFFGSGTQLSVL.

This clone was found once. J is TRBJ1-3 and V is TRBV30, with D hard to call. Trimming took 0 bases from V and 6 from J, leaving 9 bases between them. The CDR3 is 13 amino acids. Germline-derived CDR1 and CDR2 are GTSNPN and SVGIG (reference sequence). The chain's CDR3 is CAWSVPLVNTIYF. Here the CDR3 DNA reads TGTGCCTGGAGTGTACCCCTAGTAAACACCATATATTTT.

The rearrangement uses TRBV19 and TRBJ2-1; perhaps TRBD2 as D (5 bases). CDR1 is LNHDA, CDR2 SQIVND, per germline (reference sequence). V shed 5 bases and J shed 0 bases, with 17 bases lying between them. The CDR3 loop spans 17 amino acids. The CDR3 sequence: CASSLPSGSGSYNEQFF. For the CDR3, the DNA is TGTGCCAGTAGTCTCCCTTCTGGGAGCGGCTCCTACAATGAGCAGTTCTTC. Looking up the rest from reference TRBV19 and TRBJ2-1 gives the full variable domain: DGGITQSPKYLFRKEGQNVTLSCEQNLNHDAMYWYRQDPGQGLRLIYYSQIVNDFQKGDIAEGYSVSREKKESFPLTVTSAQKNPTAFYLCASSLPSGSGSYNEQFFGPGTRLTVL.

The V call is TRBV4-2, the J call TRBJ2-7; 7 positions agree with TRBD1. Germline lookup yields CDR1 LGHNA and CDR2 YNFKEQ. V was clipped by 0 bases and J by 7 bases; unmatched bases: 18. CDR3 length: 18 residues. The CDR3 spells CASSQEGGPGQRLGEQYF. The CDR3, as DNA: TGTGCCAGCAGCCAAGAAGGGGGCCCGGGACAGCGGTTGGGGGAGCAGTACTTC.

The chain links TRBV9 to TRBJ2-3, with TRBD2 matching 9 bases. This CDR3 has 18 residues. Germline assignment: CDR1 SGDLS and CDR2 YYNGEE. The V gene end was trimmed by 4 bases and the J gene end by 4 bases; junction bases not matched to a gene: 16. CDR3 protein: CASSTMAGGPLIADTQYF. CDR3 nucleotides: TGTGCCAGCAGCACAATGGCGGGAGGGCCACTGATCGCAGATACGCAGTATTTT.

This chain uses TRBV2 with TRBJ2-3; TRBD2 agrees at 7 bases. Germline V lookup: CDR1 SNHLY, CDR2 FYNNEI. CDR3 length: 16 amino acids. Germline trimming cut 6 bases from V and 3 bases from J; bases unmatched to any gene: 12. CDR3 coding DNA: TGTGCCAGCAGGCACTTAGGGCGGGAGAAGACAGATACGCAGTATTTT. Translation gives CASRHLGREKTDTQYF.

This clone was recorded once. The rearrangement uses TRBV7-9 and TRBJ2-1; the match to TRBD1 covers 11 bases. The CDR3 is made up of 15 amino acids. V gave up 5 bases and J gave up 2 bases; unmatched junction bases: 2. CDR1 is SEHNR, CDR2 FQNEAQ, per germline (reference sequence). The CDR3 loop reads CASSLGQGAYNEQFF. The CDR3 DNA reads as TGTGCCAGCAGCCTGGGACAGGGGGCCTACAATGAGCAGTTCTTC.

Regarding this clone: Compared with germline, one end of the junction differs, possibly owing to a read error. Different DNA sequences within this sample yield the same CDR3. The CDR3 DNA sequence: TGTGCTAGCAGCCCGAGGACAGGAAGGGAGACCCAGTACTTC. Protein product: CASSPRTGRETQYF. The rearrangement uses TRBV5-4 and TRBJ2-5, with 7 positions matching TRBD1. Germline values: CDR1 SGHNT, CDR2 YYREEE (reference sequence). The CDR3 extends over 14 amino acids.

The chain is built from TRBV4-1 and TRBJ2-4, with D unclear. The germline V gene encodes CDR1 MGHRA and CDR2 YSYEKL. This CDR3 is built from 17 residues. V was pared by 1 base and J by 1 base, with 14 bases between. The CDR3 loop reads CASSQGRSAGAKNIQYF. For the CDR3, the DNA is TGCGCCAGCAGCCAAGGAAGGAGTGCTGGGGCCAAAAACATTCAGTACTTC.